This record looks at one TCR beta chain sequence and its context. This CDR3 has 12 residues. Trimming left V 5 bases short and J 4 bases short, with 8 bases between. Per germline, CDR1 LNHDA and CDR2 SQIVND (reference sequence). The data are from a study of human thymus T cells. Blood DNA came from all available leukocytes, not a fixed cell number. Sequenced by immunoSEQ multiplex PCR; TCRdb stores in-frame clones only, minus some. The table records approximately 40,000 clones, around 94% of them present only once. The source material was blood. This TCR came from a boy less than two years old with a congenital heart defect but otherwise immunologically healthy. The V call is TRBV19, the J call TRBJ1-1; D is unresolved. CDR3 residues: CASSRTATEAFF. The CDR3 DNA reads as TGTGCCAGTAGTCGGACGGCCACTGAAGCTTTCTTT.